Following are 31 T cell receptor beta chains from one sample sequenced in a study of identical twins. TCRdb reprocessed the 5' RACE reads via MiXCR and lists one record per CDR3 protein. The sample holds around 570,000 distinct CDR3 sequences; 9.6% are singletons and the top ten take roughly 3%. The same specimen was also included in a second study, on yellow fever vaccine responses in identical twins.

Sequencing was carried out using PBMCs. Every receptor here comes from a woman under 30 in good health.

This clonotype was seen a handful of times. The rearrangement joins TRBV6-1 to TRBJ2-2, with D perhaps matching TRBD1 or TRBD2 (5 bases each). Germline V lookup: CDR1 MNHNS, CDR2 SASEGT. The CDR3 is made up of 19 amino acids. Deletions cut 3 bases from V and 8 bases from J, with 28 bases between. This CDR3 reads CASSEGVGGSLIVAGELFF. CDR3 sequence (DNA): TGTGCCAGCAGTGAGGGGGTCGGCGGGTCCCTCATAGTGGCAGGGGAGCTGTTTTTT.

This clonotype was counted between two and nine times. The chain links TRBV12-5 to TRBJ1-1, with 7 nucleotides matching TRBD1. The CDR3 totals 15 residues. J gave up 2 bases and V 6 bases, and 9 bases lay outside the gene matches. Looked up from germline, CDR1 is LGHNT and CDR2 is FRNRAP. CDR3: CASGHGGQLNTEAFF. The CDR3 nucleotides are TGTGCTAGTGGCCATGGGGGACAGCTAAACACTGAAGCTTTCTTT.

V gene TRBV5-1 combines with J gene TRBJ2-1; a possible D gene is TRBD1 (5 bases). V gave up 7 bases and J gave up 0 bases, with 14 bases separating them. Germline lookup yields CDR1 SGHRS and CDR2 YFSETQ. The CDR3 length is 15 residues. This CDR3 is CASSGPQGSYNEQFF. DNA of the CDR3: TGCGCCAGCTCCGGACCGCAGGGCTCCTACAATGAGCAGTTCTTC.

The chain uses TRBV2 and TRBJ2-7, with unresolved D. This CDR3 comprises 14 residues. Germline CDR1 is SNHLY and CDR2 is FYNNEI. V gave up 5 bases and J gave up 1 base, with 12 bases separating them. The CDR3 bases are TGTGCCAGCAGTTGGTGGCAGGATTCCTACGAGCAGTACTTC. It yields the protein CASSWWQDSYEQYF.

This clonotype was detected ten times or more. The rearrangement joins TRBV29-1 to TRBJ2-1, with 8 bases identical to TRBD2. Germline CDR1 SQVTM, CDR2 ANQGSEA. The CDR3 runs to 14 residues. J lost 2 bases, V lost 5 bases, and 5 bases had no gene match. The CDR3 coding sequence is TGCAGCGTTCAACTAGCGGCGACCTACAATGAGCAGTTCTTC. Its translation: CSVQLAATYNEQFF.

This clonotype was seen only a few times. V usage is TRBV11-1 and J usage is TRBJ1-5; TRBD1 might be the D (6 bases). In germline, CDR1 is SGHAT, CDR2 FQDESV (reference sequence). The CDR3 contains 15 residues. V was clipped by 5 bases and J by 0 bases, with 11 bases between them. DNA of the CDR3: TGTGCCAGCAGCCCAGGACAGAATAGCAATCAGCCCCAGCATTTT. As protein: CASSPGQNSNQPQHF.

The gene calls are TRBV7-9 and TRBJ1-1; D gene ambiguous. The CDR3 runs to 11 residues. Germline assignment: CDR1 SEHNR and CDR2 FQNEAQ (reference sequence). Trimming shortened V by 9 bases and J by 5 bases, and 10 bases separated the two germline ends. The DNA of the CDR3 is TGTGCCAGTTGGTACGGGACTGAAGCTTTCTTT. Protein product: CASWYGTEAFF.

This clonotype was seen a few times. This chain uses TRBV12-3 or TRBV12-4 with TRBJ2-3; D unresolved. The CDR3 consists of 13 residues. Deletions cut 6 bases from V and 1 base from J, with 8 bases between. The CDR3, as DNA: TGTGCCAGCAGCACCAGGCGCACAGATACGCAGTATTTT. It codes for CASSTRRTDTQYF.

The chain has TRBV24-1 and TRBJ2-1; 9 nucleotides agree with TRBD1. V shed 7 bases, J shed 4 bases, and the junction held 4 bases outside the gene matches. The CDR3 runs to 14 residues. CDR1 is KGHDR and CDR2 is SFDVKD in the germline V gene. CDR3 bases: TGTGCCACCAGAGGACAGGGGACATACAATGAGCAGTTCTTC. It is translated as CATRGQGTYNEQFF.

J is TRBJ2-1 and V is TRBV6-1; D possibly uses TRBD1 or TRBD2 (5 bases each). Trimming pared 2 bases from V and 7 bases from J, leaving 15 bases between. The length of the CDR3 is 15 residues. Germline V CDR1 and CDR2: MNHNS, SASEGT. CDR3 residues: CASSEHQGRRNEQFF. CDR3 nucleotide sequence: TGTGCCAGCAGTGAACACCAGGGACGGCGGAATGAGCAGTTCTTC.

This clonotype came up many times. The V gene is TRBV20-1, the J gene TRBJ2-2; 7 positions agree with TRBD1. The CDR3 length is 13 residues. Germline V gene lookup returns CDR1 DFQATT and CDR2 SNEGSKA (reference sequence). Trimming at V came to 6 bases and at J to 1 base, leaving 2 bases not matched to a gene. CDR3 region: CSARTGNTGELFF. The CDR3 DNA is TGCAGTGCCCGGACAGGGAACACCGGGGAGCTGTTTTTT.

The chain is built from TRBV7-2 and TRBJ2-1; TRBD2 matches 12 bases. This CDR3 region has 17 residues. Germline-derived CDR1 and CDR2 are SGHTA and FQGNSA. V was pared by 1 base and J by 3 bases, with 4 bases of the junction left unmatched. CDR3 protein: CASSLVGLAGYYNEQFF. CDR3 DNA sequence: TGTGCCAGCAGCTTAGTAGGACTAGCGGGATACTACAATGAGCAGTTCTTC.

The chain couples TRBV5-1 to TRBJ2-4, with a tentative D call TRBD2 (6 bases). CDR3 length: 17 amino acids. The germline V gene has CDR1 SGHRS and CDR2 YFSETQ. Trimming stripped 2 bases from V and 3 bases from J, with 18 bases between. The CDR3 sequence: CASSFPLDGGDKNIQYF. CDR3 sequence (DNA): TGCGCCAGCAGCTTCCCCTTGGACGGAGGGGACAAAAACATTCAGTACTTC.

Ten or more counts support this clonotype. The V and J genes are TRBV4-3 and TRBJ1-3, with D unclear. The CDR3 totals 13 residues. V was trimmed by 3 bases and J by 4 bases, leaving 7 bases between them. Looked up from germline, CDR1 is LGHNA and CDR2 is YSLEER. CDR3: CASSHSYGNTIYF. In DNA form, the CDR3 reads TGCGCCAGCAGCCATAGTTACGGAAACACCATATATTTT.

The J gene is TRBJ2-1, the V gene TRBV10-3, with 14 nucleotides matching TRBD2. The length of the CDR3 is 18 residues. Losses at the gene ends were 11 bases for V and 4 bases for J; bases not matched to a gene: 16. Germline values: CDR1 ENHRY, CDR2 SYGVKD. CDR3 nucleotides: TGTGCCCTCTGCATTTCGACTAGCGGGAGGGTGGGGTACAATGAGCAGTTCTTC. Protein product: CALCISTSGRVGYNEQFF.

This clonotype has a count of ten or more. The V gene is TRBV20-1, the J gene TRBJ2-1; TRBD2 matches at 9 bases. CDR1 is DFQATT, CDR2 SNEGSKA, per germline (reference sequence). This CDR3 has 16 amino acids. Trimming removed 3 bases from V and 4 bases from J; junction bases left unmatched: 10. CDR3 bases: TGCAGTGCTAGGGGGGGAGGAGCGGGAGGATACAATGAGCAGTTCTTC. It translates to CSARGGGAGGYNEQFF.

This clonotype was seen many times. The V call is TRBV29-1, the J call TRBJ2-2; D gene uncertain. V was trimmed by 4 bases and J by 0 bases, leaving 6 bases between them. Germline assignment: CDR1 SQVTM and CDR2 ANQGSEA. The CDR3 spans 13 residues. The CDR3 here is CSVGEANTGELFF. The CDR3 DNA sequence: TGCAGCGTTGGTGAGGCGAACACCGGGGAGCTGTTTTTT.

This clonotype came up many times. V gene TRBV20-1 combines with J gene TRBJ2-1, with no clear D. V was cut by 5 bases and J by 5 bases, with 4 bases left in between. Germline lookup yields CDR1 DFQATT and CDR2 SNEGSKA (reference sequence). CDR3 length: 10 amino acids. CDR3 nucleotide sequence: TGCAGTGCTGAGAACAATGAGCAGTTCTTC. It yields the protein CSAENNEQFF.

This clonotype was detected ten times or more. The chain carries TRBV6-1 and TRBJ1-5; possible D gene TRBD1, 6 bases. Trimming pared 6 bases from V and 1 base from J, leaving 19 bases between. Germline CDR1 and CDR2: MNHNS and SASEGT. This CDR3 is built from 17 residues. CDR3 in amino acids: CASSRFPDSASNQPQHF. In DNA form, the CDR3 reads TGTGCCAGCAGCCGCTTCCCGGACAGCGCAAGCAATCAGCCCCAGCATTTT.

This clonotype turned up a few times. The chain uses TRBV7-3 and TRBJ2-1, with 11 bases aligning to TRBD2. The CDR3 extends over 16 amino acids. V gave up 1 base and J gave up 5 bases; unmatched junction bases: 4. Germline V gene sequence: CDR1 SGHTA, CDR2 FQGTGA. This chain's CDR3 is CASSLRGGLADNEQFF. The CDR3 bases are TGTGCCAGCAGCTTAAGGGGGGGACTAGCGGACAATGAGCAGTTCTTC.

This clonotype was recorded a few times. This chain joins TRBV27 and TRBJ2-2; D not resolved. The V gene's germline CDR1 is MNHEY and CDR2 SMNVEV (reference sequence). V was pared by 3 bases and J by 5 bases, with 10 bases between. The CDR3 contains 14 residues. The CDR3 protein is CASSFFPATGELFF. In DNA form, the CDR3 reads TGTGCCAGCAGTTTTTTTCCGGCAACCGGGGAGCTGTTTTTT.

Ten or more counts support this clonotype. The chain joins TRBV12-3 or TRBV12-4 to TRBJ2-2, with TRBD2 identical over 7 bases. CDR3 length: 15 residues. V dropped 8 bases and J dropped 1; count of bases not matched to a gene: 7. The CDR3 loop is CASRRGTKNTGELFF. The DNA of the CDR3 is TGTGCCAGCCGTCGCGGGACTAAGAACACCGGGGAGCTGTTTTTT.

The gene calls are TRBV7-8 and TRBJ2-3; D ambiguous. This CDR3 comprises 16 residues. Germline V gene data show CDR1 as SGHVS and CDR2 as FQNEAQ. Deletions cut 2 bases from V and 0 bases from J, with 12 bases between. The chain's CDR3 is CASSLRRAASTDTQYF. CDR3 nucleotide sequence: TGTGCCAGCAGCTTAAGGAGAGCCGCTAGCACAGATACGCAGTATTTT.

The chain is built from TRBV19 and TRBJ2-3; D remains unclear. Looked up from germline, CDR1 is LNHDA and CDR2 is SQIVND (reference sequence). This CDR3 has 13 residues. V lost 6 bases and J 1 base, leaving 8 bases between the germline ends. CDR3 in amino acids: CASRSIGTDTQYF. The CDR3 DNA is TGTGCCAGTAGAAGCATTGGCACAGATACGCAGTATTTT.

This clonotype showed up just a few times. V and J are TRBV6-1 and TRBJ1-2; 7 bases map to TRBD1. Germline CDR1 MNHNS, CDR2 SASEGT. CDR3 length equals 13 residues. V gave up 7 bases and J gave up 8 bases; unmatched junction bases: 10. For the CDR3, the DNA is TGTGCCAGCAAATACAGGGGAGGATGGGGCTACACCTTC. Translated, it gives CASKYRGGWGYTF.

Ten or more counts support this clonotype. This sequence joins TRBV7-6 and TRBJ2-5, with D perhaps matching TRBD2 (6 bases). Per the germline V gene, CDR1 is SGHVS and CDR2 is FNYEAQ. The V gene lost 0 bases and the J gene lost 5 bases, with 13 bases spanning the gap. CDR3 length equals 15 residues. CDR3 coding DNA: TGTGCCAGCAGCTTAGCACCCGGGAGTGGGGAGACCCAGTACTTC. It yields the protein CASSLAPGSGETQYF.

Written as DNA, the CDR3 is TGTGCCAGCAGACTGGACAGGCTTCTAGAGACCCAGTACTTC. Residues: CASRLDRLLETQYF. The chain employs TRBV12-3 or TRBV12-4 and TRBJ2-5; 7 bases match TRBD1. V was clipped by 6 bases and J by 4 bases; unmatched bases: 8. The CDR3 is 14 residues long.

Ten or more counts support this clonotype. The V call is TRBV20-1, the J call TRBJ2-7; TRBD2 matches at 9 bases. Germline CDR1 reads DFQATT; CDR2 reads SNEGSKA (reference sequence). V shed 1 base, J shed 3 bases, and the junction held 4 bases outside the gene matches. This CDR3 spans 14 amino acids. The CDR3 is CSARAVSGGYEQYF. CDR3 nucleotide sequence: TGCAGTGCTAGAGCCGTTAGCGGGGGCTACGAGCAGTACTTC.

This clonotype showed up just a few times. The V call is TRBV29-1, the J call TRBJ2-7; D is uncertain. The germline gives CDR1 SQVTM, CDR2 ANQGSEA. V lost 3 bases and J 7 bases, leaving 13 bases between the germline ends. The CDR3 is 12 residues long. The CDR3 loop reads CSVEETSGEQYF. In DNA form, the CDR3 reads TGCAGCGTTGAGGAGACCTCTGGGGAGCAGTACTTC.

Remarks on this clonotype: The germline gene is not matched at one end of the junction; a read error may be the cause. This CDR3 is CSVLAGFAYNEQFF. As DNA, the CDR3 is TGCAGCGTTCTTGCGGGATTCGCCTATAATGAGCAGTTCTTC. The chain links TRBV29-1 to TRBJ2-1; D perhaps matches TRBD2 (6 bases). This CDR3 region has 14 residues. CDR1 SQVTM and CDR2 ANQGSEA come from the germline V gene.

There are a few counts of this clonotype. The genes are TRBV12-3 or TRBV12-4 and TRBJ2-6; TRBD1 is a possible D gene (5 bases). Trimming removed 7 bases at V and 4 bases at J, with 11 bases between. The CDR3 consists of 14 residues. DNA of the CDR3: TGTGCCAGCAATCCCTGGGGCGGGGCCAACGTCCTGACTTTC. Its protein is CASNPWGGANVLTF.